This entry concerns a single T cell receptor (beta chain). In this sample, this clonotype turned up a few times. Its antigen specificity is not known. Per-nucleotide qualities are absent, and no much larger clonotype sits a single base away. The sample belongs to a study of regulatory T cells in long-lasting Graves disease (dated by TCRdb to the early 2020s). For the study in its entirety: Persistent Graves' disease was defined as persistently positive TSH receptor autoantibodies together with antithyroid drug treatment for over 5 years. The study took place in China and was registered as a clinical trial. Peripheral blood TCR sequencing and RNA sequencing compared persistent Graves' disease patients with newly diagnosed Graves' disease patients. A total of around 35 samples were covered by TCR sequencing, comprising around 13 persistent and some 20 newly diagnosed Graves' disease patients. Persistent Graves' disease patients in the clinical cohort had taken antithyroid drugs for approximately ten years on average.

The library was obtained by multiplex PCR. Reads for this sample came from an Illumina HiSeq 4000. CDR3 regions were amplified by Arm-PCR with iRepertoire HTBI primers to construct TCR beta libraries. Before sequencing, the PCR products underwent gel purification. In the paper's pipeline: Gene usage analysis of CDR3 amino acid clonotypes relied on the roughly 60 TRBV and about 15 TRBJ segments identified across samples. Filtered high-quality paired reads were merged into contigs using COPE and FqMerger. BLAST was used to align contigs to IMGT TRBV, TRBD and TRBJ reference genes, with CDR3 defined following IMGT. Any clonotype with a frequency above 0.1% was classified as a highly expanded clone. Shannon entropy was used to measure repertoire diversity, and the Gini coefficient was used to measure V-J evenness. Clonotypes shared by more than one individual were considered public. Using fastp at Q25 and MiXCR, TCRdb reprocessed the public reads and kept productive beta chains. Every CDR3 protein is listed once, alongside the most common genes and DNA of its rows. In this record, the V and J calls reflect TCRdb's handling and not the investigators' own analysis. The table for this sample lists 350,000 to 450,000 distinct CDR3 sequences; approximately 23% of them were counted only once. 25% to 35% of the sample is taken by the ten largest.

The intended sense of this specimen's time point label: persistent/refractory GD, antithyroid drugs over 5 years with positive TRAb. RNA was extracted from PBMCs in TRIzol for both TCR sequencing and RNA sequencing. The diagnosis of Graves' disease followed American Thyroid Association guidelines. Recruitment of patients was carried out at an endocrinology department in Xi'an, China. From each patient, about 9 milliliters of peripheral blood was collected into an EDTA anticoagulant tube. Ficoll Paque Plus density gradient separation was used to isolate PBMCs, and no further T cell sorting was done. An Agilent 2100 Bioanalyzer and agarose gel were used to assess RNA quality, and a NanoDrop 2000 was used to measure RNA concentration. Deletion took 4 bases off V and 0 bases off J, with a span of 16 bases between the germline ends. The CDR3 covers 15 residues, taking in both the cysteine and the phenylalanine. Just the 45-base CDR3 DNA is kept, in frame starting at base 1. The CDR1 and CDR2 encoded by the germline V gene (reference sequence) are DFQATT and SNEGSKA.

What the authors observed across the whole study: Only the TCR beta chain was sequenced and analyzed. As a limitation, the authors acknowledged that the small sample size may reduce accuracy. Patients with persistent disease shared more public clonotypes (roughly 2,900) than newly diagnosed patients did (around 1,000). Persistent disease showed preferential use of TRBV28, TRBJ1-2 and TRBJ2-5, whereas newly diagnosed disease favored TRBV20-1 and TRBJ2-1. Peripheral blood alone was examined, since thyroid tissue, which constituted the primary lesion, could not be accessed. Persistent Graves' disease patients showed lower TCR Shannon entropy and fewer highly expanded clones than newly diagnosed patients, suggesting clonal expansion.

The chain is assembled from TRBV20-1 and TRBJ2-7; D gene: possibly TRBD1, on 5 matching bases. The sequence derives from a woman in her forties with Graves disease. Donor details come from another sample of the same person, matched by shared clones. The sequencing here drew on peripheral blood mononuclear cells (PBMCs), taken when the disease was refractory, from a patient treated with antithyroid drugs. In nucleotides, the sequence is TGCAGTGCTAACAACAGGTTTTCGTTCTCCTACGAGCAGTACTTC. This translates into CSANNRFSFSYEQYF.